This T cell receptor beta chain was recorded in a study of regulatory T cells in long-lasting Graves disease. Study results and caveats: Relative to new patients (under 1,000), persistent patients exhibited greater sharing of public clonotypes (2,741). Persistent disease favored TRBV28, TRBJ1-2 and TRBJ2-5.

This CDR3 contains 12 residues. Germline V gene sequence: CDR1 LGHDT, CDR2 YNNKEL (reference sequence). V was pared by 1 base and J by 8 bases, with 6 bases between. Indicated time point: newly diagnosed GD, antithyroid drugs for less than 3 months. Isolated PBMC RNA provided the starting material for the TCR library. CDR3-region Arm-PCR and iRepertoire HTBI primers produced the TCR beta libraries. From the multiplex PCR reads, TCRdb called clonotypes with MiXCR, one entry per CDR3 protein. This table holds under 300,000 distinct CDR3 sequences, 20% found once. To note about this clonotype: Its antigen is currently unknown.

The material was peripheral blood mononuclear cells (PBMCs), obtained at new diagnosis, from a patient treated with antithyroid drugs. The V gene is TRBV3-1, the J gene TRBJ2-1; D remains unclear. The source is a female donor with Graves disease. The CDR3 reads CASSQGWDEQFF. CDR3 in DNA: TGTGCCAGCAGCCAAGGATGGGATGAGCAGTTCTTC.